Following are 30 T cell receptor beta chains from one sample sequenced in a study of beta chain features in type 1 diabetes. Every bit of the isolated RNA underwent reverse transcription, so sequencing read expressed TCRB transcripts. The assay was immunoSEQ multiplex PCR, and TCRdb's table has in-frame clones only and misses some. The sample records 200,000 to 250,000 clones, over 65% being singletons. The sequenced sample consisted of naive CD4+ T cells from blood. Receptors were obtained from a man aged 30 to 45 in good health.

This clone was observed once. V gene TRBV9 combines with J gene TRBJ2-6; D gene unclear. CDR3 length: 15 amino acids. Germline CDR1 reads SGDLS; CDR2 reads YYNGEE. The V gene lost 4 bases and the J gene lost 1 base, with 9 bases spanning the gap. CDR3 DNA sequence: TGTGCCAGCAGCCCCAGCCTGTCTGGGGCCAACGTCCTGACTTTC. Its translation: CASSPSLSGANVLTF.

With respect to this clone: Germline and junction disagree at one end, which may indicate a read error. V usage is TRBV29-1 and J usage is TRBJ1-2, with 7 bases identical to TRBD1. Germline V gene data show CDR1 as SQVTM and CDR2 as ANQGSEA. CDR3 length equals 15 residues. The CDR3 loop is CSVRGTARALSDGDF. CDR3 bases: TGCAGCGTGCGTGGGACAGCGCGAGCACTAAGCGATGGGGACTTC.

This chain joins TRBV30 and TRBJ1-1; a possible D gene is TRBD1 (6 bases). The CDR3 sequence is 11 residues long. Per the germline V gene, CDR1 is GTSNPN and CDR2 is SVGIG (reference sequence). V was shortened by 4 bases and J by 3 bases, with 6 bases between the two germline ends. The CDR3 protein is CAWNRDTEAFF. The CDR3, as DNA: TGTGCCTGGAACAGGGACACTGAAGCTTTCTTT.

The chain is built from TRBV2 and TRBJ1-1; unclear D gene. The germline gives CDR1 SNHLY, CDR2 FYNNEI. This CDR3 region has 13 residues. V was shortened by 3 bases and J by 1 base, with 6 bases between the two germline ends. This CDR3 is CASSEVRNTEAFF. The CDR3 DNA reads TGTGCCAGCAGTGAGGTCAGGAACACTGAAGCTTTCTTT.

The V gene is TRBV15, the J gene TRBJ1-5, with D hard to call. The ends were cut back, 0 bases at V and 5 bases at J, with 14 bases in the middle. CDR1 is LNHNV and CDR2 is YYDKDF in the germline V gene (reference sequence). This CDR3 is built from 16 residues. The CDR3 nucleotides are TGTGCCACCAGCAGAGATTCTTGGAGGGCGGATCAGCCCCAGCATTTT. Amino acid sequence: CATSRDSWRADQPQHF.

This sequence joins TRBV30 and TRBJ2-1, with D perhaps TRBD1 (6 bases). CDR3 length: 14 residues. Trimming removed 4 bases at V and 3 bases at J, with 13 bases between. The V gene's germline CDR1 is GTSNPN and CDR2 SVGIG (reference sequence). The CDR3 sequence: CAWNRGGHYNEQFF. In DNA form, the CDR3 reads TGTGCCTGGAATCGTGGGGGCCACTACAATGAGCAGTTCTTC.

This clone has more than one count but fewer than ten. The CDR3 is CATSGRRERSGELFF. The CDR3 DNA sequence: TGTGCCACCAGCGGCCGCAGGGAGAGGAGCGGGGAGCTGTTTTTT. The rearrangement uses TRBV15 and TRBJ2-2; tentatively, D is TRBD1 or TRBD2 (5 bases each). Germline assignment: CDR1 LNHNV and CDR2 YYDKDF (reference sequence). The V end was cut by 5 bases, the J end by 7 bases, with 17 bases between. CDR3 size: 15 residues.

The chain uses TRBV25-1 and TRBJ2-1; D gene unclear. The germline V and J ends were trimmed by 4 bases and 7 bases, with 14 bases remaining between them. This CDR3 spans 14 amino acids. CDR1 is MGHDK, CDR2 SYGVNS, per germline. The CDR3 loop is CASSGYGIGNEQFF. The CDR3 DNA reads TGTGCCAGCAGTGGTTATGGGATTGGGAATGAGCAGTTCTTC. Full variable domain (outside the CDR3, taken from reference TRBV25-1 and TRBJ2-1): EADIYQTPRYLVIGTGKKITLECSQTMGHDKMYWYQQDPGMELHLIHYSYGVNSTEKGDLSSESTVSRIRTEHFPLTLESARPSHTSQYLCASSGYGIGNEQFFGPGTRLTVL.

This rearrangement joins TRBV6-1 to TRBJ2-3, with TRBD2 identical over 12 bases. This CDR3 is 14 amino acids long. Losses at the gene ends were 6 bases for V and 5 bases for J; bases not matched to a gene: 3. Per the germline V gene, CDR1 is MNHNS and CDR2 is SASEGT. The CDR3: CASRAGLAGDTQYF. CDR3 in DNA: TGTGCCAGCAGAGCGGGACTAGCGGGAGATACGCAGTATTTT.

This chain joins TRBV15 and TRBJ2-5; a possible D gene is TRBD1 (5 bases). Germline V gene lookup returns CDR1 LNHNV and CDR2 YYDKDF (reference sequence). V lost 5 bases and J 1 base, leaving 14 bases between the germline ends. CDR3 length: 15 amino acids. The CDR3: CATSRQRLLQETQYF. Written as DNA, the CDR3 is TGTGCCACCAGCCGACAGAGACTTCTCCAAGAGACCCAGTACTTC. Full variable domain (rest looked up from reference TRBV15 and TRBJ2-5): DAMVIQNPRYQVTQFGKPVTLSCSQTLNHNVMYWYQQKSSQAPKLLFHYYDKDFNNEADTPDNFQSRRPNTSFCFLDIRSPGLGDTAMYLCATSRQRLLQETQYFGPGTRLLVL.

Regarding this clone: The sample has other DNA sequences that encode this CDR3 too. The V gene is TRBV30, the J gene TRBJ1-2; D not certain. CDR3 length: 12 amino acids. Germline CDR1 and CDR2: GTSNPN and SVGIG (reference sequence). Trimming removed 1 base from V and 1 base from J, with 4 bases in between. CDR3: CAWSAHNYGYTF. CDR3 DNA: TGTGCCTGGAGTGCACATAACTATGGCTACACCTTC.

The DNA of the CDR3 is TGTGCCTGGAGTGTAGGGGAGGCGGGTCCCTACAATGAGCAGTTCTTC. As protein: CAWSVGEAGPYNEQFF. The chain is built from TRBV30 and TRBJ2-1; TRBD2 is a possible D gene (6 bases). Germline V lookup: CDR1 GTSNPN, CDR2 SVGIG (reference sequence). This CDR3 is built from 16 residues. The ends were cut back, 0 bases at V and 2 bases at J, with 14 bases in the middle.

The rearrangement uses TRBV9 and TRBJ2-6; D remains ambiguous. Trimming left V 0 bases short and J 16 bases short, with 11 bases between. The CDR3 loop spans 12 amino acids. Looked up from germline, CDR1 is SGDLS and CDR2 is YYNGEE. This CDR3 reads CASSVVPGLLTF. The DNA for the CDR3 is TGTGCCAGCAGCGTAGTACCCGGGCTTCTGACTTTC.

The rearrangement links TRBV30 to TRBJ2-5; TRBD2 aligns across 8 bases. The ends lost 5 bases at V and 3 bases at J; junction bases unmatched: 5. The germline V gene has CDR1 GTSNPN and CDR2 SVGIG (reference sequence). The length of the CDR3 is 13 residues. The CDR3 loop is CAWSGGTKETQYF. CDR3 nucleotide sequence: TGTGCCTGGTCGGGGGGGACGAAAGAGACCCAGTACTTC.

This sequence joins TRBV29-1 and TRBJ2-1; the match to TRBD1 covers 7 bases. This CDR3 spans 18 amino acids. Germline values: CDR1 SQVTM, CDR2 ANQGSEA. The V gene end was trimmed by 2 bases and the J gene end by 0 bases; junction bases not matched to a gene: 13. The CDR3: CSVEQFTRGQSSYNEQFF. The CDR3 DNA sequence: TGCAGCGTTGAACAGTTTACCCGGGGACAGAGCTCCTACAATGAGCAGTTCTTC.

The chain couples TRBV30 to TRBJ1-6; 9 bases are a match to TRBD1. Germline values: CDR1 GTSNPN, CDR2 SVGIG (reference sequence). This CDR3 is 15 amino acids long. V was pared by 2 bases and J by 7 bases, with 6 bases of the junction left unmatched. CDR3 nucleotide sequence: TGTGCCTGGAGTCATGGACAGGGGAGCAATTCACCCCTCCACTTT. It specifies CAWSHGQGSNSPLHF.

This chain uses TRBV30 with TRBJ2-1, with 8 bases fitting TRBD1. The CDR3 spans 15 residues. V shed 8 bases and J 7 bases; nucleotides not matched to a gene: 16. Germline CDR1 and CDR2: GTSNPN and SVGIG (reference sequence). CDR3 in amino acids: CALDIGQGRGNEQFF. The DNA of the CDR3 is TGTGCCCTGGACATAGGACAGGGAAGAGGGAATGAGCAGTTCTTC.

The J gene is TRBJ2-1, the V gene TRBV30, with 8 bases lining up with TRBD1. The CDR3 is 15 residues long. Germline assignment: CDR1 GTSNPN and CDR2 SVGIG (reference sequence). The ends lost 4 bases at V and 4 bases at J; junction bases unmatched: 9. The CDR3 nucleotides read TGTGCCTGGAATAGGAGGGGACAGGCATACAATGAGCAGTTCTTC. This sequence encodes CAWNRRGQAYNEQFF.

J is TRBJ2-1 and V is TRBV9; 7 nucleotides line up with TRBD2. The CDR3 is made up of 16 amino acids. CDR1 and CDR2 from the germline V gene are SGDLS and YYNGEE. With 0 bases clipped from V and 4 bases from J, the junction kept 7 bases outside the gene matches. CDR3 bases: TGTGCCAGCAGCGTAGATTGGGGCGGGAGTTACAATGAGCAGTTCTTC. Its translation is CASSVDWGGSYNEQFF.

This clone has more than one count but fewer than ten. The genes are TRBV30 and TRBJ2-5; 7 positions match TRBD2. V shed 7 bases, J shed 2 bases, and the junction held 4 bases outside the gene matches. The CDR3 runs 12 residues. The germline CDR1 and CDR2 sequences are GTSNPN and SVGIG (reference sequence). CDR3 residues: CALAGLQETQYF. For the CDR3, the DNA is TGTGCCTTAGCGGGCCTTCAAGAGACCCAGTACTTC. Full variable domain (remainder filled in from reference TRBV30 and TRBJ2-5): SQTIHQWPATLVQPVGSPLSLECTVEGTSNPNLYWYRQAAGRGLQLLFYSVGIGQISSEVPQNLSASRPQDRQFILSSKKLLLSDSGFYLCALAGLQETQYFGPGTRLLVL.

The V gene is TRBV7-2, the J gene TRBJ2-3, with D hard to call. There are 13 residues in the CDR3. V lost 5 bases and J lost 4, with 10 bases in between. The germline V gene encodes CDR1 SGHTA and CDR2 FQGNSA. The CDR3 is CASSASPADTQYF. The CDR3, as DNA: TGTGCCAGCAGCGCCAGCCCGGCAGATACGCAGTATTTT.

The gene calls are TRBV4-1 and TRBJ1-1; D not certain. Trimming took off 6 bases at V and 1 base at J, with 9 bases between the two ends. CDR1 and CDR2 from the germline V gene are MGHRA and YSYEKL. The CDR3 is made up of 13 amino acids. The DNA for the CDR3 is TGCGCCAGCAGACCTCCATCGAACACTGAAGCTTTCTTT. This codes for CASRPPSNTEAFF.

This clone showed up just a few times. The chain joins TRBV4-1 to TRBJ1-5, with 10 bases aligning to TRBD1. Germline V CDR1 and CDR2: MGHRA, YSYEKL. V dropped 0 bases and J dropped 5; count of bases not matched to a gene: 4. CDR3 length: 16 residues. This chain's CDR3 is CASSQDWGQGYQPQHF. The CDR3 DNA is TGCGCCAGCAGCCAAGATTGGGGACAGGGGTATCAGCCCCAGCATTTT.

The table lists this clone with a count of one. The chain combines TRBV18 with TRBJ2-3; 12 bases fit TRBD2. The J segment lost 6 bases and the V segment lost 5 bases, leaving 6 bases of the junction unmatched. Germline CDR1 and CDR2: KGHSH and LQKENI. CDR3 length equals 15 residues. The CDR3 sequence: CASSTTSGSSDTQYF. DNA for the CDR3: TGTGCCAGCTCAACGACTAGCGGGAGCTCGGATACGCAGTATTTT.

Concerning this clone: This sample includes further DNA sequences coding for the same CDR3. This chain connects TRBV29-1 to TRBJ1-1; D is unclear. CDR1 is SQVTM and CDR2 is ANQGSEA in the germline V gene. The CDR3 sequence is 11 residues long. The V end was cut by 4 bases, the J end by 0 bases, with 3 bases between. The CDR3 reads CSVVVNTEAFF. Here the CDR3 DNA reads TGCAGCGTTGTCGTGAACACTGAAGCTTTCTTT.

The CDR3 DNA is TGTGCCTGGGACCGGGACAGGGGGTTCAACACTGAAGCTTTCTTT. Translating gives CAWDRDRGFNTEAFF. The chain employs TRBV30 and TRBJ1-1; 11 bases fit TRBD1. This CDR3 has 15 amino acids. With V trimmed by 5 bases and J by 2 bases, 7 bases remained unmatched. Per germline, CDR1 GTSNPN and CDR2 SVGIG (reference sequence).

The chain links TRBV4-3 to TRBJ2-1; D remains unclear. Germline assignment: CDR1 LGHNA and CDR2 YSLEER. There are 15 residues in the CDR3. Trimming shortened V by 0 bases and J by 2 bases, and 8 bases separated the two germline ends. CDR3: CASSQDRQAYNEQFF. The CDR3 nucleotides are TGCGCCAGCAGCCAAGATAGACAAGCCTACAATGAGCAGTTCTTC.

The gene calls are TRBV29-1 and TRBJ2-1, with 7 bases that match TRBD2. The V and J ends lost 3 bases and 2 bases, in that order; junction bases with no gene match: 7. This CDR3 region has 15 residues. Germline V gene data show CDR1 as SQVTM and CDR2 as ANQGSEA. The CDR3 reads CSVDNGRQAYNEQFF. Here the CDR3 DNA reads TGCAGCGTTGATAACGGGAGGCAAGCCTACAATGAGCAGTTCTTC.

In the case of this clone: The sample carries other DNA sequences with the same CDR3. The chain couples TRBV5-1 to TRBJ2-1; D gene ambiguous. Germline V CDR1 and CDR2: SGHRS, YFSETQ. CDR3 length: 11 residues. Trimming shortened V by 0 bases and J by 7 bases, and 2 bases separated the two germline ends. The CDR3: CASSLDNEQFF. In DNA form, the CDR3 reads TGCGCCAGCAGCTTGGATAATGAGCAGTTCTTC.

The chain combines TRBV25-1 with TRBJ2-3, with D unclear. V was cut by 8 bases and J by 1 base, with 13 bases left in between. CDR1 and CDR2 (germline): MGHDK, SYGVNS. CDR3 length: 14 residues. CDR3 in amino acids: CASPSLGRTDTQYF. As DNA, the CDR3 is TGTGCCAGCCCATCTTTAGGCCGCACAGATACGCAGTATTTT.